One sample yielded the 21 T cell receptor beta chains listed below, sequenced in a study of CD8+ T cells in alopecia areata. Treatment in this sample: oral pan-JAK inhibitor, 5-10 mg twice daily. Following RNA extraction, reverse transcription yielded cDNA that acted as the sequencing template. This table comes from immunoSEQ multiplex PCR, and its TCRdb copy is limited to in-frame clones, with some not included. The data hold some 200,000 clones, with approximately 56% observed a single time. The sequences come from CD4+ T cells sorted from blood, collected at week 4, from a patient treated with tofacitinib. The receptors stem from a human donor with alopecia areata.

The V and J genes are TRBV5-1 and TRBJ2-6, with no clear D. Trimming removed 2 bases at V and 0 bases at J, with 6 bases between. Germline assignment: CDR1 SGHRS and CDR2 YFSETQ. CDR3 length equals 15 residues. The CDR3 bases are TGCGCCAGCAGCTTAAAACTCTCTGGGGCCAACGTCCTGACTTTC. As protein: CASSLKLSGANVLTF.

This clone was counted between two and nine times. The chain recombines TRBV30 with TRBJ2-3; D is possibly TRBD2 (6 bases). The CDR3 is 16 amino acids. Trimming pared 2 bases from V and 2 bases from J, leaving 17 bases between. Germline-derived CDR1 and CDR2 are GTSNPN and SVGIG (reference sequence). The DNA for the CDR3 is TGTGCCTGGAGTCCCGGCGGACGGGGGTCCACAGATACGCAGTATTTT. Protein sequence: CAWSPGGRGSTDTQYF. Together with reference TRBV30 and TRBJ2-3, the CDR3 gives the full variable domain: SQTIHQWPATLVQPVGSPLSLECTVEGTSNPNLYWYRQAAGRGLQLLFYSVGIGQISSEVPQNLSASRPQDRQFILSSKKLLLSDSGFYLCAWSPGGRGSTDTQYFGPGTRLTVL.

The chain carries TRBV2 and TRBJ2-5; D gene uncertain. Germline values: CDR1 SNHLY, CDR2 FYNNEI. This CDR3 is built from 12 residues. V lost 1 base to trimming and J lost 5 bases, with 5 bases between them. CDR3 protein: CASSEVRETQYF. The CDR3 DNA follows: TGTGCCAGCAGTGAAGTGAGGGAGACCCAGTACTTC.

The gene calls are TRBV5-1 and TRBJ2-2; D is tentatively TRBD1 or TRBD2 (5 bases each). Germline-derived CDR1 and CDR2 are SGHRS and YFSETQ. The CDR3 spans 17 residues. V was trimmed by 4 bases and J by 4 bases, leaving 20 bases between them. The CDR3 coding sequence is TGCGCCAGCAGCAGTTATACCGGGACCCACTCCACCGGGGAGCTGTTTTTT. This codes for CASSSYTGTHSTGELFF.

CDR3 in DNA: TGCGCCAGCAGCTCGGGACAGGGGGCAGCTAACTATGGCTACACCTTC. Translating it yields CASSSGQGAANYGYTF. The chain recombines TRBV5-1 with TRBJ1-2, with TRBD1 identical over 12 bases. Germline CDR1 is SGHRS and CDR2 is YFSETQ. Trimming removed 3 bases from V and 0 bases from J; junction bases left unmatched: 3. This CDR3 comprises 16 residues.

This clone was detected only a few times. J is TRBJ1-1 and V is TRBV4-1, with TRBD1 identical over 8 bases. This CDR3 is 19 amino acids long. V lost 0 bases, J lost 1 base, and 13 bases stayed unmatched. Germline CDR1 MGHRA, CDR2 YSYEKL. This chain's CDR3 is CASSQESPPATGGNTEAFF. The DNA for the CDR3 is TGCGCCAGCAGCCAAGAGTCCCCTCCCGCTACAGGGGGGAACACTGAAGCTTTCTTT.

The V gene is TRBV29-1, the J gene TRBJ2-2; 14 bases are a match to TRBD2. The CDR3 contains 17 residues. Germline V gives CDR1 SQVTM, CDR2 ANQGSEA. The V gene end was trimmed by 7 bases and the J gene end by 1 base; junction bases not matched to a gene: 8. Written as DNA, the CDR3 is TGCAGCGCACACGGACTAGCGGGGGGCGGGAACACCGGGGAGCTGTTTTTT. Protein sequence: CSAHGLAGGGNTGELFF.

In the case of this clone: The junction shows a germline mismatch at one end, possibly a read error. CDR3 in amino acids: CAWTTGGNQPQHF. As DNA, the CDR3 is TGTGCCTGGACCACGGGGGGCAACCAGCCCCAGCATTTT. V usage is TRBV30 and J usage is TRBJ1-5; possibly TRBD1 for D (6 bases). Germline assignment: CDR1 GTSNPN and CDR2 SVGIG (reference sequence). The CDR3 extends over 13 amino acids.

CDR3 DNA: TGTGCCACCAGCAGAGATCTGGGGACAGGGAAGAACACTGAAGCTTTCTTT. Amino acid sequence: CATSRDLGTGKNTEAFF. The J gene is TRBJ1-1, the V gene TRBV15, with 9 positions matching TRBD1. Germline V gene sequence: CDR1 LNHNV, CDR2 YYDKDF (reference sequence). Trimming took 0 bases from V and 1 from J; bases not matched to a gene: 6. The CDR3 is 17 residues long.

This clone has just one count. Here the CDR3 reads CASSLGTETYGYTF. DNA of the CDR3: TGTGCCAGCAGCTTAGGAACAGAGACGTATGGCTACACCTTC. The V call is TRBV7-2, the J call TRBJ1-2; D remains ambiguous. The V end was cut by 1 base, the J end by 5 bases, with 11 bases between. Germline-derived CDR1 and CDR2 are SGHTA and FQGNSA. This CDR3 has 14 amino acids.

This clone was found a few times. The gene calls are TRBV11-2 and TRBJ2-3, with D perhaps TRBD1 or TRBD2 (5 bases each). CDR3 length equals 15 residues. The germline CDR1 and CDR2 sequences are SGHAT and FQNNGV. Trimming removed 5 bases from V and 0 bases from J, with 12 bases in between. CDR3 sequence: CASSPRGASTDTQYF. The CDR3 DNA is TGTGCCAGCAGCCCTAGAGGGGCTAGCACAGATACGCAGTATTTT.

DNA for the CDR3: TGTGCCAGCAACCGAGGGGGATTCGGCAATCAGCCCCAGCATTTT. Translation: CASNRGGFGNQPQHF. This rearrangement joins TRBV5-6 to TRBJ1-5; perhaps TRBD1 as D (6 bases). The germline V gene has CDR1 SGHDT and CDR2 YYEEEE. The length of the CDR3 is 15 residues. Trimming removed 6 bases from V and 2 bases from J, with 15 bases in between.

This clone has only a few counts. The chain has TRBV28 and TRBJ2-1; 8 bases align to TRBD1. Germline V lookup: CDR1 MDHEN, CDR2 SYDVKM. J was trimmed by 16 bases and V by 5 bases; bases with no gene match: 7. The CDR3 spans 11 residues. CDR3 in amino acids: CASSTRDRRFF. The CDR3 bases are TGTGCCAGCAGTACCCGGGACAGGAGATTCTTC.

This clone showed up just once. The rearrangement joins TRBV30 to TRBJ1-2; D is unresolved. This CDR3 region has 12 residues. Trimming left V 4 bases short and J 2 bases short, with 8 bases between. CDR1 GTSNPN and CDR2 SVGIG come from the germline V gene (reference sequence). CDR3 in amino acids: CAWTGGNYGYTF. The DNA for the CDR3 is TGTGCCTGGACAGGAGGAAACTATGGCTACACCTTC.

The chain combines TRBV13 with TRBJ2-7; D remains ambiguous. This CDR3 has 16 residues. V was trimmed by 4 bases and J by 5 bases, leaving 21 bases between them. From germline, CDR1 is PRHDT and CDR2 FYEKMQ (reference sequence). CDR3 sequence: CASSSLEEALYNEQYF. For the CDR3, the DNA is TGTGCCAGCAGCTCGCTGGAAGAGGCCCTGTACAACGAGCAGTACTTC.

V gene TRBV4-1 combines with J gene TRBJ2-4; D uncertain. Germline V gives CDR1 MGHRA, CDR2 YSYEKL. This CDR3 is built from 15 residues. With 2 bases removed from V and 0 bases from J, the gap between germline ends came to 8 bases. The CDR3 reads CASSQSVIAKNIQYF. The DNA of the CDR3 is TGCGCCAGCAGCCAATCGGTTATAGCCAAAAACATTCAGTACTTC.

This clone was found once. The V gene is TRBV4-1, the J gene TRBJ2-5, with 7 bases identical to TRBD1. Germline values: CDR1 MGHRA, CDR2 YSYEKL. This CDR3 has 18 amino acids. The ends lost 0 bases at V and 6 bases at J; junction bases unmatched: 16. CDR3 DNA: TGCGCCAGCAGCCAAGAGGCGCGGACAGGTGATAGAGTGAAGACCCAGTACTTC. Translating gives CASSQEARTGDRVKTQYF.

This clone was observed a few times. The rearrangement links TRBV6-5 to TRBJ2-5, with D perhaps TRBD2 (6 bases). The CDR3 length is 11 residues. Germline CDR1 MNHEY, CDR2 SVGAGI. Trimming removed 7 bases from V and 5 bases from J, with 8 bases in between. CDR3 DNA sequence: TGTGCCAGCACCCGGGGGGAGACCCAGTACTTC. Amino acids: CASTRGETQYF.

The genes are TRBV28 and TRBJ1-2, with D perhaps TRBD1 (6 bases). Germline CDR1 and CDR2: MDHEN and SYDVKM. Trimming took 4 bases from V and 6 from J, leaving 12 bases between them. This CDR3 comprises 13 residues. The CDR3 DNA reads TGTGCCAGCAGTTCCGGGACACCCAATGGCTACACCTTC. Its translation: CASSSGTPNGYTF.

The CDR3 region is CASSPEGAIQYF. In DNA, the CDR3 is TGTGCCAGCTCACCGGAGGGGGCCATCCAGTATTTT. This chain joins TRBV18 and TRBJ2-3; D may be TRBD1 (7 bases). This CDR3 is 12 amino acids long. Germline-derived CDR1 and CDR2 are KGHSH and LQKENI. V was shortened by 3 bases and J by 12 bases, with 13 bases between the two germline ends.

This chain uses TRBV30 with TRBJ2-3; D may be TRBD1 (7 bases). Deletions cut 5 bases from V and 6 bases from J, with 15 bases between. CDR1 and CDR2 (germline): GTSNPN, SVGIG (reference sequence). The CDR3 totals 13 residues. CDR3 sequence reads: CAWLLRGADTQYF. The DNA of the CDR3 is TGTGCCTGGCTGCTCAGGGGGGCGGATACGCAGTATTTT. The full variable domain, in which reference TRBV30 and TRBJ2-3 provide the parts outside the CDR3, is SQTIHQWPATLVQPVGSPLSLECTVEGTSNPNLYWYRQAAGRGLQLLFYSVGIGQISSEVPQNLSASRPQDRQFILSSKKLLLSDSGFYLCAWLLRGADTQYFGPGTRLTVL.